This TCR beta chain was sequenced for a study of CD8 T cells in ankylosing spondylitis. General study findings and limits: Characteristic, it appeared, of ankylosing spondylitis blood was a TCR beta motif of several highly homologous variants. Disease-linked clones reportedly showed significant enrichment in matched ankylosing spondylitis synovial fluid.

Trimming cost V 6 bases and J 0 bases, with 11 bases left between them. The CDR3 sequence is 14 residues long. In regard to this clonotype: The target antigen is unknown.

Quantitative 5'-RACE with molecular barcodes was used to make the TCR beta libraries. TCRdb used MiXCR to reprocess the 5' RACE reads, holding one entry per CDR3 protein. The sample lists just over 300,000 distinct CDR3 sequences; around 20% were seen once. The rearrangement links TRBV12-3 or TRBV12-4 to TRBJ1-1, with D uncertain. The clonotype was recovered from a female donor with ankylosing spondylitis or in good health (not recorded which). Sequences were obtained from blood, either unsorted or a sorted T cell fraction (not recorded which). This CDR3 is CASRPSTLNTEAFF. The DNA of the CDR3 is TGTGCCAGCAGACCAAGTACCCTGAACACTGAAGCTTTCTTT.